The clone carrying this TCR beta chain occurred many times. Antigen specificity is unknown. This record belongs to a study of T cells in Graves' hyperthyroidism and ophthalmopathy. Study overall: Any treatment followed the collection of peripheral blood at initial diagnosis.

Ophthalmopathy patients had moderate-to-severe active disease, CAS ≥3, NOSPECS ≥4, and disease duration under 3 months. Uncontrolled infection, other autoimmune disease, pregnancy or lactation excluded patients. Study-level findings and limits: Before onset, ophthalmopathy was predicted by the model a median around 6 months earlier.

Germline CDR1 and CDR2: KGHDR and SFDVKD. The V and J ends lost 9 bases and 3 bases, in that order; junction bases with no gene match: 10. The CDR3 extends over 15 amino acids. Template material for amplifying TCR beta CDR3 regions consisted of RNA transcripts. TCR CDR3 regions were first amplified by RT-PCR with HTBI primers. One entry per CDR3 protein results from TCRdb running MiXCR on the multiplex PCR reads. The top ten hold about 14% of the sample, which has 360,000 or so distinct CDR3 sequences, around 18% seen once. Sequencing used blood. The V call is TRBV24-1, the J call TRBJ2-7; TRBD1 agrees at 10 bases. The origin of this receptor is a woman aged 35 to 49 with Graves' ophthalmopathy. CDR3 in amino acids: CATEPDRGRNYEQYF. In DNA, the CDR3 is TGTGCCACCGAACCAGACAGGGGGCGAAACTACGAGCAGTACTTC.